These T cell receptor beta chains were read from a single sample in a study of regulatory T cells in long-lasting Graves disease. MiXCR, applied by TCRdb to the multiplex PCR reads, yields one record per CDR3 protein. Of 250,000 to 300,000 distinct CDR3 sequences listed, 18% are singletons. This same sample was also part of a study on T cells in Graves' hyperthyroidism and ophthalmopathy.

The sample consisted of peripheral blood mononuclear cells (PBMCs), taken at new diagnosis, from a patient treated with antithyroid drugs. These receptors were obtained from a woman aged 25 to 45 with Graves disease. Both conserved end residues are part of each CDR3. The D gene is left open where the match is weak. The size entry is marked missing in some rows and otherwise reads once, few, many or a size class.

>-|TRBJ1-2|13|-|TRBV14
TGTGCCAGCAGCCAAGTGACAGTGGGCGGCTACACCTTC
CASSQVTVGGYTF
>-|TRBJ2-2|17|-|TRBV5-4
TGTGCCAGCAGCTTGGGGACCCAACAGGTCCACACCGGGGAGCTGTTTTTT
CASSLGTQQVHTGELFF
>many|TRBJ2-1|13|-|TRBV29-1
TGCAGCGTTGAAAGGGGGGGGGGAAATGAGCAGTTCTTC
CSVERGGGNEQFF
>-|TRBJ2-1|15|TRBD2|TRBV9
TGTGCCAGCAGCGTAGTAGCGGGGGGCCCCCATGAGCAGTTCTTC
CASSVVAGGPHEQFF
>-|TRBJ2-3|20|TRBD2|TRBV13
TGTGCCAGCAGCTCCTCCACCCCAGGGGGAGCGGGAGGTAGCACAGATACGCAGTATTTT
CASSSSTPGGAGGSTDTQYF
>many|TRBJ2-7|14|-|TRBV18
TGTGCCAGCTCACCACCCGGTCCCACCTACGAGCAGTACTTC
CASSPPGPTYEQYF
>many|TRBJ2-3|17|TRBD1|TRBV6-9
TGTGCCAGCAGTTACAGGACAGGGCTATCCGGCACAGATACGCAGTATTTT
CASSYRTGLSGTDTQYF
>-|TRBJ2-5|14|-|TRBV13
TGTGCCAGCAGCTCCATGGGGAGCCAAGAGACCCAGTACTTC
CASSSMGSQETQYF
>many|TRBJ2-1|17|TRBD2|TRBV3-1
TGTGCCAGCAGCCTTGGACTAGCGGGGGGGCCCGAAAATGAGCAGTTCTTC
CASSLGLAGGPENEQFF
>many|TRBJ2-5|14|TRBD2|TRBV7-9
TGTGCCAGCAGCAAACTAGCGGGGGTTGAGACCCAGTACTTC
CASSKLAGVETQYF
>few|TRBJ1-2|12|-|TRBV3-1
TGTGCCAGCAGCCGCCTCCCTAGCGGCTACACCTTC
CASSRLPSGYTF
>few|TRBJ2-7|15|-|TRBV19
TGTGCCAGTAGTCCGATAGGGTCGGGGCGGGACGAGCAGTACTTC
CASSPIGSGRDEQYF
>many|TRBJ2-5|18|TRBD2|TRBV20-1
TGCAGTGCTAGGCCTAGCGGGGGGCAGTTCATAGAGTGGGGGACCCAGTACTTC
CSARPSGGQFIEWGTQYF
>many|TRBJ2-1|16|-|TRBV7-2
TGTGCCAGCAGAGGCGGTGAGGGGCGTATTAGAAATGAGCAGTTCTTC
CASRGGEGRIRNEQFF
>many|TRBJ2-3|13|-|TRBV6-2/TRBV6-3
TGTGCCAGCAGGTCGGCTGGGACAGATACGCAGTATTTT
CASRSAGTDTQYF
>many|TRBJ2-7|13|-|TRBV20-1
TGCAGTGCTAAGGAAACAGGAGATTCCGAGCAGTACTTC
CSAKETGDSEQYF
>many|TRBJ1-6|15|-|TRBV7-9
TGTGCCAGCACCCACACAGGGACTGGGAATTCACCCCTCCACTTT
CASTHTGTGNSPLHF
>-|TRBJ2-2|13|-|TRBV19
TGTGCCAGTAGTAATAAGAGAACCGGGGAGCTGTTTTTT
CASSNKRTGELFF
>many|TRBJ2-5|15|TRBD1|TRBV24-1
TGTGCCACCAGTGATGGGGGACAGGGGGAAAAGACCCAGTACTTC
CATSDGGQGEKTQYF
>many|TRBJ1-5|15|TRBD1|TRBV10-3
TGTGCCATCTCCTCCGGGACAGTTTTTAATCAGCCCCAGCATTTT
CAISSGTVFNQPQHF
>many|TRBJ2-1|17|TRBD2|TRBV9
TGTGCCAGCAGCCCGGGAGGGGTCTATAGCTCCTACAATGAGCAGTTCTTC
CASSPGGVYSSYNEQFF